The 11 T cell receptor beta chains below were found in one sample sequenced in a study of blood T cell repertoires in COVID-19. Repertoires were generated with immunoSEQ multiplex PCR, while TCRdb's copy carries only in-frame clones and drops some. The sample has around 300,000 clones, 70% to 90% seen once. Sequenced material: peripheral blood. Receptors originate from a woman aged 65 to 85 with acute or convalescent COVID-19.

The genes are TRBV5-1 and TRBJ2-5; D unclear. Germline CDR1 and CDR2: SGHRS and YFSETQ. V was shortened by 0 bases and J by 4 bases, with 10 bases between the two germline ends. The CDR3 has 14 residues. The CDR3 DNA reads as TGCGCCAGCAGCTTGGGGCAGGCTGGAGAGACCCAGTACTTC. It codes for CASSLGQAGETQYF.

The rearrangement links TRBV5-6 to TRBJ2-7, with D tentatively TRBD1 (6 bases). The CDR3 is made up of 13 amino acids. The ends were cut back, 4 bases at V and 2 bases at J, with 10 bases in the middle. Per germline, CDR1 SGHDT and CDR2 YYEEEE. The CDR3 here is CASSLDRAYEQYF. The CDR3 DNA reads as TGTGCCAGCAGCCTGGACAGAGCCTACGAGCAGTACTTC.

V gene TRBV14 combines with J gene TRBJ1-1, with D unresolved. V was trimmed by 0 bases and J by 10 bases, leaving 12 bases between them. CDR3 length: 13 residues. CDR1 is SGHDN and CDR2 is FVKESK in the germline V gene. CDR3 coding DNA: TGTGCCAGCAGCCAAGATCAACGGGTCGGAGCTTTCTTT. Its translation is CASSQDQRVGAFF.

This chain links TRBV10-3 with TRBJ2-7; 8 bases are a match to TRBD2. The CDR3 contains 15 residues. Losses at the gene ends were 2 bases for V and 4 bases for J; bases not matched to a gene: 7. Germline V gene data show CDR1 as ENHRY and CDR2 as SYGVKD. CDR3 amino acids: CAISEGVAGSYEQYF. For the CDR3, the DNA is TGTGCCATCAGTGAGGGGGTAGCGGGGAGTTACGAGCAGTACTTC.

The chain carries TRBV5-1 and TRBJ2-3, with 7 positions matching TRBD1. Per the germline V gene, CDR1 is SGHRS and CDR2 is YFSETQ. The CDR3 contains 14 residues. V dropped 4 bases and J dropped 4; count of bases not matched to a gene: 6. The CDR3 region is CASSLTGFADTQYF. DNA of the CDR3: TGCGCCAGCAGCCTGACAGGGTTCGCAGATACGCAGTATTTT.

CDR3 region: CASSFVRGGTDTQYF. The CDR3 nucleotides are TGCGCCAGCAGCTTCGTGCGGGGGGGCACAGATACGCAGTATTTT. This chain uses TRBV5-1 with TRBJ2-3, with 8 bases matching TRBD2. Trimming cost V 2 bases and J 1 base; bases outside gene matches: 3. Germline lookup yields CDR1 SGHRS and CDR2 YFSETQ. The CDR3 runs 15 residues.

Remarks on this clone: Additional DNA sequences in this sample encode the identical CDR3. The rearrangement uses TRBV3-1 (or the pseudogene TRBV3-2) and TRBJ1-5; possible D gene TRBD1, 6 bases. The CDR3 totals 13 residues. Germline values: CDR1 LGHDT, CDR2 YNNKEL (reference sequence). With 3 bases removed from V and 4 bases from J, the gap between germline ends came to 7 bases. This chain's CDR3 is CASSHRGNQPQHF. The DNA of the CDR3 is TGTGCCAGCAGCCACAGGGGTAATCAGCCCCAGCATTTT.

The CDR3 DNA reads TGTGCCAGCAGTTTCGGAGGGATGAATGGCTACACCTTC. Translated, it gives CASSFGGMNGYTF. The chain combines TRBV28 with TRBJ1-2; D remains unclear. CDR1 and CDR2 (germline): MDHEN, SYDVKM. V shed 3 bases and J shed 6 bases, with 11 bases lying between them. The length of the CDR3 is 13 residues.

The genes are TRBV2 and TRBJ1-2; D gene unclear. This CDR3 contains 14 residues. The V end was cut by 3 bases, the J end by 1 base, with 9 bases between. CDR1 is SNHLY, CDR2 FYNNEI, per germline. As DNA, the CDR3 is TGTGCCAGCAGTGAGGTCGGGATTAACTATGGCTACACCTTC. Encoded protein: CASSEVGINYGYTF.

The chain is built from TRBV5-1 and TRBJ2-5; D perhaps matches TRBD1 (5 bases). Trimming pared 4 bases from V and 4 bases from J, leaving 23 bases between. The germline V gene has CDR1 SGHRS and CDR2 YFSETQ. The CDR3 totals 17 residues. CDR3 residues: CASSPSPRQGMGETQYF. The DNA for the CDR3 is TGCGCCAGCAGCCCATCCCCCCGCCAGGGAATGGGAGAGACCCAGTACTTC.

The chain links TRBV5-1 to TRBJ2-3, with 10 bases fitting TRBD2. Trimming at V came to 7 bases and at J to 2 bases, leaving 7 bases not matched to a gene. Germline V lookup: CDR1 SGHRS, CDR2 YFSETQ. The CDR3 totals 15 residues. This CDR3 reads CASHRTSGTTDTQYF. As DNA, the CDR3 is TGCGCCAGCCATCGGACTAGCGGAACCACAGATACGCAGTATTTT. Variable domain in full (rest from reference TRBV5-1 and TRBJ2-3): KAGVTQTPRYLIKTRGQQVTLSCSPISGHRSVSWYQQTPGQGLQFLFEYFSETQRNKGNFPGRFSGRQFSNSRSEMNVSTLELGDSALYLCASHRTSGTTDTQYFGPGTRLTVL.